What follows is one T cell receptor (beta chain) and its context. The antigen is unknown. V was clipped by 3 bases and J by 3 bases, with 21 bases between them. The CDR3 has 17 residues. Germline V gene sequence: CDR1 MGHRA, CDR2 YSYEKL. Sorted out of PBMCs were CD4+ T cells and CD8+ T cells. This record belongs to a study of CD8+ T cells in alopecia areata. Overall study results and limits: Relative to normal scalp, lesional scalp, especially alopecia totalis/universalis, showed higher clonality. Sequence data from scalp samples additionally include resident alphabeta T cells of normal skin.

As the sequencing template, cDNA was produced by extracting RNA and reverse transcribing it. Assay used: immunoSEQ multiplex PCR; TCRdb lists only in-frame clones, some missing. Among 110,000 or so clones listed, approximately 60% were seen once. This sequence joins TRBV4-1 and TRBJ2-7, with D tentatively TRBD1 or TRBD2 (5 bases each). This clonotype was sampled from a human donor in good health. Input material: CD8+ T cells sorted from blood. The CDR3 coding sequence is TGCGCCAGCAGCCAGGAAGTGGGACGAGGAATAGACTACGAGCAGTACTTC. Translation gives CASSQEVGRGIDYEQYF.